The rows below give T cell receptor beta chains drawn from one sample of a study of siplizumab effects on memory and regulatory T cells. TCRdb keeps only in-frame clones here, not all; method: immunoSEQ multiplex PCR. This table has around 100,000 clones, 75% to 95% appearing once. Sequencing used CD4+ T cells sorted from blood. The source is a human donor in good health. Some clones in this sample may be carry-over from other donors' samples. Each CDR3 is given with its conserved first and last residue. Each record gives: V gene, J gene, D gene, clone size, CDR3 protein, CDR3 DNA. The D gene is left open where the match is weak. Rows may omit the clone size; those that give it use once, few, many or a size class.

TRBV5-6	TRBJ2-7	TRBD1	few	CASSTGQDSYEQYF	TGTGCCAGCAGCACGGGACAGGACTCCTACGAGCAGTACTTC
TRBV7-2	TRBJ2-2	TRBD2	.	CASSRSGRTGELFF	TGTGCCAGCAGCCGTAGCGGGAGGACCGGGGAGCTGTTTTTT
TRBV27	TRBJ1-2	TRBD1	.	CASSRTGRWGYTF	TGTGCCAGCAGCCGGACAGGCCGATGGGGCTACACCTTC
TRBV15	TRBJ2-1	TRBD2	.	CATSRHGGEQFF	TGTGCCACCAGCAGGCACGGGGGGGAGCAGTTCTTC
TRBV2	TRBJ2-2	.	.	CATRGTATGELFF	TGTGCCACACGGGGCACAGCCACCGGGGAGCTGTTTTTT
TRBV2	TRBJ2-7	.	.	CASSVTGKIYEQYF	TGTGCCAGCAGTGTTACAGGGAAGATCTACGAGCAGTACTTC
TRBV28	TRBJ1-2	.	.	CASRRTQERYGYTF	TGTGCCAGCAGAAGAACACAGGAGCGGTATGGCTACACCTTC
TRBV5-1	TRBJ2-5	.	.	CASSTGPGETQYF	TGCGCCAGCAGTACTGGACCAGGAGAGACCCAGTACTTC
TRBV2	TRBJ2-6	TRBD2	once	CASGKPGGGAVRSGANVLTF	TGTGCCAGCGGAAAACCGGGCGGGGGGGCAGTCCGCTCTGGGGCCAACGTCCTGACTTTC
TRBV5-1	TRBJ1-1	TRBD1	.	CASSFAVPGQGGGLEAFF	TGCGCCAGCAGCTTCGCAGTCCCGGGACAGGGGGGTGGGTTAGAAGCTTTCTTT
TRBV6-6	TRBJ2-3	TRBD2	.	CASSYGLVGTDTQYF	TGTGCCAGCAGTTACGGACTAGTTGGCACAGATACGCAGTATTTT
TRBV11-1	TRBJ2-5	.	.	CASSLGRYGTQYF	TGTGCCAGCAGCTTGGGGCGCTATGGGACCCAGTACTTC
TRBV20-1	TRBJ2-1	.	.	CSAKGSHEQFF	TGCAGTGCTAAGGGCAGTCATGAGCAGTTCTTC
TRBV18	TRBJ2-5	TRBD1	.	CASSPLVLGQGSQETQYF	TGTGCCAGCTCACCACTTGTATTAGGACAGGGGTCCCAAGAGACCCAGTACTTC
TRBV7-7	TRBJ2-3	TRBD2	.	CASSRTRSTDTQYF	TGTGCTAGCAGCCGGACTAGAAGCACAGATACGCAGTATTTT
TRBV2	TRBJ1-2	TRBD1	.	CASSDGQGTIYGYTF	TGTGCCAGCAGTGACGGACAGGGAACCATCTATGGCTACACCTTC
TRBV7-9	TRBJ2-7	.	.	CASSGGASYEQYF	TGTGCCAGCAGCGGGGGAGCTTCCTACGAGCAGTACTTC
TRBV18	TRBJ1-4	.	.	CASSPRDGFNEKLFF	TGTGCCAGCTCACCACGAGACGGATTCAATGAAAAACTGTTTTTT